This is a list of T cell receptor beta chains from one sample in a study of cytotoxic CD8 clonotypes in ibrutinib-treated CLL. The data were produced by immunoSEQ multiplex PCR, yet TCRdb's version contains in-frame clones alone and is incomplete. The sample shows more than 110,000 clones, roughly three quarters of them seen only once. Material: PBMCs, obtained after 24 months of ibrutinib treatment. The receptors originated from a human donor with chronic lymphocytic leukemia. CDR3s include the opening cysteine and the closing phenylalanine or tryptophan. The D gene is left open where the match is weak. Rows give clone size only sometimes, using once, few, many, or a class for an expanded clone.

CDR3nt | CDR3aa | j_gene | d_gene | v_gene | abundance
TGCGCCAGCACGGAAAACAGGGTGCTAGATGAAGCTTTCTTT | CASTENRVLDEAFF | TRBJ1-1 | - | TRBV5-1 | -
TGCGCCAAAAACCACCGGAGGTACAATGAGCAGTTCTTC | CAKNHRRYNEQFF | TRBJ2-1 | - | TRBV5-1 | few
TGTGCCAGCAGCGTAGCTGGGGCCGGGGATACGCAGCATTTT | CASSVAGAGDTQHF | TRBJ1-5 | - | TRBV9 | -
TGTGCCAGCAGTGCACTAGGGGCGGAGGGCGGGGGCGAGCAGTACTTC | CASSALGAEGGGEQYF | TRBJ2-7 | TRBD2 | TRBV25-1 | -
TGTGCCAGTAGTATCCCGGGGGGGGGCACAGATACGCAGTATTTT | CASSIPGGGTDTQYF | TRBJ2-3 | TRBD2 | TRBV19 | -
TGTGCCAGCAGGAAGACAGGCAACACTGAAGCTTTCTTT | CASRKTGNTEAFF | TRBJ1-1 | - | TRBV28 | -
TGTGCCAGCGGGGTCAGGGAGGGCTATGGCTACACCTTC | CASGVREGYGYTF | TRBJ1-2 | - | TRBV6-5 | -
TGTGCCAGCTCACCCCAGGACAGCCACTCCTACGAGCAGTACTTC | CASSPQDSHSYEQYF | TRBJ2-7 | - | TRBV18 | -
TGTGCCAGTAGTACGGGTCTAGACTCCTACGAGCAGTACTTC | CASSTGLDSYEQYF | TRBJ2-7 | - | TRBV19 | -
TGTGCCAGCAGCCCTCCTATTGGGCTAGCGGGAGCAGGGGAGACCCAGTACTTC | CASSPPIGLAGAGETQYF | TRBJ2-5 | TRBD2 | TRBV7-3 | -
TGTGCCAGCAGCACCGGGACAGGGTACAGCGGGGAGCTGTTTTTT | CASSTGTGYSGELFF | TRBJ2-2 | TRBD1 | TRBV7-9 | -
TGTGCCAGCTCTAGGGGGGGGACCTACGAGCAGTACTTC | CASSRGGTYEQYF | TRBJ2-7 | - | TRBV2 | -
TGTGCCATCAGTGAGCCGGGGTCCGCTAACTATGGCTACACCTTC | CAISEPGSANYGYTF | TRBJ1-2 | - | TRBV10-3 | -
TGTGCCAGCAGCTCAAGGGATACGCAGTATTTT | CASSSRDTQYF | TRBJ2-3 | - | TRBV7-2 | -
TGTGCCAGCAGCTTACCTTACGGGTTAAAGGGGGGTGAAAAACTGTTTTTT | CASSLPYGLKGGEKLFF | TRBJ1-4 | - | TRBV7-2 | once
TGCGCCAGCAGCTCCGGGACTAGCGGGAGTGGGGGGTACAATGAGCAGTTCTTC | CASSSGTSGSGGYNEQFF | TRBJ2-1 | TRBD2 | TRBV5-1 | -
TGTGCCAGCAGCTTAGGGCAGCCCCCCCACAATGAGCAGTTCTTC | CASSLGQPPHNEQFF | TRBJ2-1 | - | TRBV7-3 | once
TGTGCCATCACCGCGGGGACAGGCCTCATGAACACTGAAGCTTTCTTT | CAITAGTGLMNTEAFF | TRBJ1-1 | TRBD1 | TRBV10-3 | -
TGTGCCAGCAGCCGGACGGGGGGCGCCTACGAGCAGTACTTC | CASSRTGGAYEQYF | TRBJ2-7 | - | TRBV7-6 | few
TGTGCCAGCAGCTTAGGGCTGCTCCGGGACAGCACCGGGGAGCTGTTTTTT | CASSLGLLRDSTGELFF | TRBJ2-2 | TRBD1 | TRBV11-2 | -
TGTGCCAGTACCCCGGGGCCGGGAAGAACAGATACGCAGTATTTT | CASTPGPGRTDTQYF | TRBJ2-3 | - | TRBV19 | -
TGTGCCTGGTCCGGGTCGCTCAATCAGCCCCAGCATTTT | CAWSGSLNQPQHF | TRBJ1-5 | - | TRBV30 | -
TGTGCCAGCAGCTCGCAGGGGGCCTCTGGAAACACCATATATTTT | CASSSQGASGNTIYF | TRBJ1-3 | TRBD1 | TRBV7-3 | -
TGCGCCAGCACCCAGTCCCCCCCAGATACGCAGTATTTT | CASTQSPPDTQYF | TRBJ2-3 | - | TRBV5-1 | -
TGTGCCAGCAGCCAAGGCAGGGGAGGTGCCAAAAACATTCAGTACTTC | CASSQGRGGAKNIQYF | TRBJ2-4 | - | TRBV4-2 | -
TGTGCCAGCAGCCGCACTAGCGGGGCGAACACCGGGGAGCTGTTTTTT | CASSRTSGANTGELFF | TRBJ2-2 | TRBD2 | TRBV11-1 | -
TGTGCCAGCAGCTTGTTCGGGGAGCTGTTTTTT | CASSLFGELFF | TRBJ2-2 | - | TRBV5-8 | few
TGTGCCAGCAGCCCAAGGGGGACAGGGACCGGCTACACCTTC | CASSPRGTGTGYTF | TRBJ1-2 | TRBD1 | TRBV6-5 | -
TGTGCCAGCTCGGGCAGGGGCCAGAACACTGAAGCTTTCTTT | CASSGRGQNTEAFF | TRBJ1-1 | - | TRBV18 | -
TGTGCCAGTACCATAGCCGCGGACCCTTATGGCTACACCTTC | CASTIAADPYGYTF | TRBJ1-2 | - | TRBV19 | -
TGCGCCAGCAGTGAACGGCGGGGGGATACGCAGTATTTT | CASSERRGDTQYF | TRBJ2-3 | TRBD2 | TRBV10-2 | -
TGTGCCAGCAGCGTGGGCCCCGGGACAGCCTACGAGCAGTACTTC | CASSVGPGTAYEQYF | TRBJ2-7 | TRBD1 | TRBV9 | -
TGTGCCAGCAGTGAGGTCGGTTGGGGGTATAGCAATCAGCCCCAGCATTTT | CASSEVGWGYSNQPQHF | TRBJ1-5 | - | TRBV6-1 | -
TGTGCCAGCAGCGTAGTGGGGGGCCACGAGCAGTACTTC | CASSVVGGHEQYF | TRBJ2-7 | - | TRBV9 | -
TGCGCCAGCAGCTTGGGGACCTCTGGAAACACCATATATTTT | CASSLGTSGNTIYF | TRBJ1-3 | - | TRBV5-1 | once
TGTGCCAGCAGCTCCACTAGCGGGAGTGTGAATGAGCAGTTCTTC | CASSSTSGSVNEQFF | TRBJ2-1 | TRBD2 | TRBV7-3 | -
TGTGCCAGCAGTTTAAGGGGGGGCGAGACGGAGACCCAGTACTTC | CASSLRGGETETQYF | TRBJ2-5 | - | TRBV28 | once
TGTGCCAGCAGCTTAACCGCGACTAGTTCCTACAATGAGCAGTTCTTC | CASSLTATSSYNEQFF | TRBJ2-1 | - | TRBV7-3 | -
TGTGCCAGCAGTGAAATGGGTGGGGTAGCGGACTACGAGCAGTACTTC | CASSEMGGVADYEQYF | TRBJ2-7 | - | TRBV6-1 | few
TGTGCCAGCAGCCGTCACACTTCAACTAATGAAAAACTGTTTTTT | CASSRHTSTNEKLFF | TRBJ1-4 | - | TRBV7-9 | -
TGCGCCAGCAGCTTGGGGGGACCCCCCTCCTACGAGCAGTACTTC | CASSLGGPPSYEQYF | TRBJ2-7 | - | TRBV5-1 | -
TGCGCCAGCAGCCAAGTTTCGGGGGAAAAACTGTTTTTT | CASSQVSGEKLFF | TRBJ1-4 | - | TRBV4-3 | few
TGTGCCAGCAGTTACTCGAGTGGTAGCAATCAGCCCCAGCATTTT | CASSYSSGSNQPQHF | TRBJ1-5 | - | TRBV6-5 | -
TGTGCCAGCAGCTGGGGCGGGAGCTTGGCCGGGGAGCTGTTTTTT | CASSWGGSLAGELFF | TRBJ2-2 | TRBD2 | TRBV5-6 | -
TGTGCCAGCAGCCTCAGTGGTGTGTGGAACATTCAGTACTTC | CASSLSGVWNIQYF | TRBJ2-4 | - | TRBV7-8 | many
TGTGCCAGCTCACTACGACAGGATAGCAATCAGCCCCAGCATTTT | CASSLRQDSNQPQHF | TRBJ1-5 | - | TRBV18 | -
TGTGCCAGCAGCCTACCAACAGGGGCGAGCTCCTATAATTCACCCCTCCACTTT | CASSLPTGASSYNSPLHF | TRBJ1-6 | TRBD1 | TRBV28 | -
TGTGCCAGCAGCCAAGATTTTGGGACAGCCACCGGCTCTGGAAACACCATATATTTT | CASSQDFGTATGSGNTIYF | TRBJ1-3 | TRBD1 | TRBV4-2 | -
TGCGCCAGCAGCCAAGAGGGGGCCGCGGGAGATACGCAGTATTTT | CASSQEGAAGDTQYF | TRBJ2-3 | - | TRBV4-3 | -
TGTGCCATAGGAGGGTGGGAGACCCAGTACTTC | CAIGGWETQYF | TRBJ2-5 | - | TRBV6-4 | -
TGTGCCAGCAGCTTGGTTGGAGTCCCGACCCAGTACTTC | CASSLVGVPTQYF | TRBJ2-5 | - | TRBV5-6 | -
TGTGCCAGCAGGTCGGGGACAGGGGGTCGTCGGCAGTACTTC | CASRSGTGGRRQYF | TRBJ2-7 | TRBD1 | TRBV6-1 | -
TGTGCCAGCAGCCCCCTTGGGACCGGGGCAACGCAGTATTTT | CASSPLGTGATQYF | TRBJ2-3 | - | TRBV7-2 | -